This T cell receptor (beta chain) was retrieved from a study of cytomegalovirus exposure and HLA in healthy donors. This CDR3 has 16 amino acids. The germline V gene encodes CDR1 SEHNR and CDR2 FQNEAQ (reference sequence). Broader study findings: Previous analysis showed most TCR beta V segments were productive about 87% or about 30% of the time.

In the PCR, 60 Vbeta and 13 Jbeta primers were used. Assay: immunoSEQ multiplex PCR; the TCRdb copy retains only in-frame clones and omits some. The sample shows about 200,000 clones, about 75% of them seen only once. As to this clone: Its target is unknown. A junction end diverges from the germline sequence, so it may reflect a read error.

The chain is built from TRBV7-9 and TRBJ1-2; maybe TRBD1 (5 bases). The sequencing sample was made of PBMCs. This sequence was found in a male donor in good health and CMV-seronegative. For the CDR3, the DNA is TGTTCCAGCAGCTTAGTGCAGGGTCTTAGGATCGGTGGCTACACCTTC. This gives the protein CSSSLVQGLRIGGYTF.